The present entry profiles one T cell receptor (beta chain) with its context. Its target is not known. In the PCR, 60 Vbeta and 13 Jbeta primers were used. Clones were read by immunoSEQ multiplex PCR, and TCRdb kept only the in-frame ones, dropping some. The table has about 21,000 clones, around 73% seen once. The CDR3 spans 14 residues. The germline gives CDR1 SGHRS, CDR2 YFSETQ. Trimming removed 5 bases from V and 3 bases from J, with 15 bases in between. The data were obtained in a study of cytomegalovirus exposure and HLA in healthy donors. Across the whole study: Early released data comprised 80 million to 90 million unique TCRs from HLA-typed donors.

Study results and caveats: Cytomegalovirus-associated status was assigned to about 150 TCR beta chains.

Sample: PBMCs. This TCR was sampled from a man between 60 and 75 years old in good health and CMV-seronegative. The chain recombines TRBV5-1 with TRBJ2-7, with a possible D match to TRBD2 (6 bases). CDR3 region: CASRIPGADYEQYF. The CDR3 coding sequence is TGCGCCAGCAGGATTCCGGGAGCCGACTACGAGCAGTACTTC.